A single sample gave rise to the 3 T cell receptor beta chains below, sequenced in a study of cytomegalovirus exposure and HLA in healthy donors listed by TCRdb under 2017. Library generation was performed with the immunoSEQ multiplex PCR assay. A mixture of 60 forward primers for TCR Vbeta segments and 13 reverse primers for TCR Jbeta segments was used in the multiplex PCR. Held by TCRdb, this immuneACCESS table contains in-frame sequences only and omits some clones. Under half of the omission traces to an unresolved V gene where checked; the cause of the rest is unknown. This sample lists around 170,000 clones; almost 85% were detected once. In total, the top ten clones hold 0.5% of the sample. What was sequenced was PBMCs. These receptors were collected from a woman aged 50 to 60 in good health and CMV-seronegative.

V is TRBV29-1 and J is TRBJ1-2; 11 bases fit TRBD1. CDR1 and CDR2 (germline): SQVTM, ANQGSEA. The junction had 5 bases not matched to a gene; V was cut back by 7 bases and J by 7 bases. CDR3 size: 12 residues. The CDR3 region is CSGGQGAGGYTF. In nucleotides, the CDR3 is TGCAGCGGAGGACAGGGGGCCGGTGGCTACACCTTC.

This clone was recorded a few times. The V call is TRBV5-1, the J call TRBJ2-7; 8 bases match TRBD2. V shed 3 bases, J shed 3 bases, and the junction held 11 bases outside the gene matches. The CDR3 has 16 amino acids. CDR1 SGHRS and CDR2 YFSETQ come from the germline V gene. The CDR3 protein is CASSSSGGLVGYEQYF. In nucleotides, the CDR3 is TGCGCCAGCAGCTCATCCGGGGGACTAGTTGGCTACGAGCAGTACTTC.

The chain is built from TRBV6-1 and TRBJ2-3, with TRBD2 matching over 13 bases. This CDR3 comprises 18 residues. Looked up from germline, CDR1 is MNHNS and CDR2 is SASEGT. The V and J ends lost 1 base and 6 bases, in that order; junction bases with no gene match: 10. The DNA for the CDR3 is TGTGCCAGCAGTGAAGAATCAAACGGACTAGCGGGGGCGGATACGCAGTATTTT. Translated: CASSEESNGLAGADTQYF.